The 11 T cell receptor beta chains below come from one sample, sequenced in a study of cytotoxic CD8 clonotypes in ibrutinib-treated CLL. Profiling relied on immunoSEQ multiplex PCR, and the TCRdb table lists in-frame clones only, not all of them. The profile covers roughly 130,000 clones, with around 90% appearing a single time and 10% to 13% taken by the ten largest. The source material was PBMCs, sampled after 12 months of ibrutinib treatment. The receptors come from a human donor with chronic lymphocytic leukemia.

The genes are TRBV2 and TRBJ2-1; no reliable D call. The CDR3 totals 13 residues. Germline CDR1 and CDR2: SNHLY and FYNNEI. The germline V and J ends were trimmed by 7 bases and 0 bases, with 7 bases remaining between them. The CDR3 spells CASILSSYNEQFF. The CDR3 DNA is TGTGCCAGCATCTTGAGCTCCTACAATGAGCAGTTCTTC.

The chain recombines TRBV19 with TRBJ2-1; D unresolved. CDR1 LNHDA and CDR2 SQIVND come from the germline V gene (reference sequence). The CDR3 runs 12 residues. The V end was cut by 5 bases, the J end by 10 bases, with 12 bases between. The CDR3 bases are TGTGCCAGTAGTTTGGTGGCAAACGAGCAGTTCTTC. Translating gives CASSLVANEQFF.

This chain uses TRBV11-1 with TRBJ2-1; D is ambiguous. There are 13 residues in the CDR3. CDR1 SGHAT and CDR2 FQDESV come from the germline V gene (reference sequence). V lost 5 bases to trimming and J lost 10 bases, with 15 bases between them. The CDR3 reads CASSVIGGREQFF. The CDR3 DNA is TGTGCCAGCAGCGTCATAGGTGGTCGAGAGCAGTTCTTC. Full variable domain (missing parts from reference TRBV11-1 and TRBJ2-1): EAEVAQSPRYKITEKSQAVAFWCDPISGHATLYWYRQILGQGPELLVQFQDESVVDDSQLPKDRFSAERLKGVDSTLKIQPAELGDSAMYLCASSVIGGREQFFGPGTRLTVL.

This chain joins TRBV27 and TRBJ2-2; D is unclear. Trimming left V 5 bases short and J 3 bases short, with 4 bases between. This CDR3 comprises 12 residues. Germline-derived CDR1 and CDR2 are MNHEY and SMNVEV (reference sequence). The CDR3 is CASSHDTGELFF. The CDR3 nucleotides read TGTGCCAGCAGTCACGACACCGGGGAGCTGTTTTTT.

This chain links TRBV5-4 with TRBJ1-2; D call uncertain. Germline CDR1 reads SGHNT; CDR2 reads YYREEE (reference sequence). CDR3 length: 15 amino acids. The ends were cut back, 1 base at V and 0 bases at J, with 10 bases in the middle. CDR3 in amino acids: CASSLRVTANYGYTF. CDR3 DNA sequence: TGTGCCAGCAGCTTGAGGGTCACGGCTAACTATGGCTACACCTTC.

This chain uses TRBV6-1 with TRBJ2-7; D might be TRBD2 (6 bases). Germline values: CDR1 MNHNS, CDR2 SASEGT. This CDR3 is 13 amino acids long. V shed 5 bases and J shed 0 bases, with 8 bases lying between them. As DNA, the CDR3 is TGTGCCAGCAGTCAGGACTACTCCTACGAGCAGTACTTC. This codes for CASSQDYSYEQYF.

This clone has just a few counts. The genes are TRBV28 and TRBJ2-2; D gene uncertain. CDR3 length: 14 amino acids. Between the trimmed V and J ends, which lost 10 bases and 8 bases, there was a span of 20 bases. From germline, CDR1 is MDHEN and CDR2 SYDVKM. CDR3 loop: CAIKSGPSRGELFF. CDR3 coding DNA: TGTGCCATCAAGTCCGGACCTTCGCGGGGGGAGCTGTTTTTT.

The rearrangement joins TRBV28 to TRBJ2-7, with D possibly TRBD1 on 6 matching bases. Trimming removed 6 bases from V and 2 bases from J, with 11 bases in between. Germline lookup yields CDR1 MDHEN and CDR2 SYDVKM. This CDR3 comprises 13 residues. The CDR3 bases are TGTGCCAGCAGCAGGGGCCGGGCCTACGAGCAGTACTTC. It specifies CASSRGRAYEQYF.

The chain links TRBV7-2 to TRBJ2-7, with 12 bases matching TRBD2. The length of the CDR3 is 15 residues. Germline loops: CDR1 SGHTA, CDR2 FQGNSA. V was pared by 1 base and J by 2 bases, with 0 bases of the junction left unmatched. The DNA for the CDR3 is TGTGCCAGCAGCTTAGGGACTAGCGGGACCTACGAGCAGTACTTC. Translating gives CASSLGTSGTYEQYF.

This clone occurred a few times. The rearrangement joins TRBV29-1 to TRBJ1-3; D unresolved. Deletions cut 4 bases from V and 3 bases from J, with 4 bases between. Per germline, CDR1 SQVTM and CDR2 ANQGSEA. The CDR3 is 11 amino acids. DNA for the CDR3: TGCAGCGTTGCGGTTGGAAACACCATATATTTT. Translation gives CSVAVGNTIYF.

This clone was seen just once. This chain joins TRBV5-1 and TRBJ2-1; no definite D call. The CDR3 extends over 11 amino acids. CDR1 and CDR2 (germline): SGHRS, YFSETQ. The V end lost 4 bases, the J end lost 9 bases, and 8 bases lay between the germline ends. The chain's CDR3 is CASSVNTEQFF. CDR3 DNA sequence: TGCGCCAGCAGCGTTAATACTGAGCAGTTCTTC.